The 16 T cell receptor beta chains below all came from one sample that was sequenced in a study of T cell responses to AZD1222 COVID-19 vaccine. Profiling relied on immunoSEQ multiplex PCR, and the TCRdb table lists in-frame clones only, not all of them. The sample has approximately 150,000 clones; roughly nine tenths are singletons. The sample in question was peripheral blood, obtained on day 0 of AZD1222 vaccination. Receptors were obtained from an adult in good health.

The rearrangement joins TRBV9 to TRBJ1-5, with 7 bases lining up with TRBD1. Trimming at V came to 6 bases and at J to 1 base, leaving 7 bases not matched to a gene. The germline CDR1 and CDR2 sequences are SGDLS and YYNGEE. This CDR3 has 15 residues. The CDR3 region is CASNRQGISNQPQHF. CDR3 nucleotide sequence: TGTGCCAGCAACAGACAGGGCATAAGCAATCAGCCCCAGCATTTT.

The gene calls are TRBV6-5 and TRBJ2-7, with D unresolved. V lost 5 bases and J lost 6, with 14 bases in between. This CDR3 comprises 13 residues. In germline, CDR1 is MNHEY, CDR2 SVGAGI. Here the CDR3 DNA reads TGTGCCAGCAGTAGCCCCCTCGACGGCGAGCAGTACGTC. Residues: CASSSPLDGEQYV.

This sequence joins TRBV29-1 and TRBJ1-6; D is possibly TRBD1 (5 bases). Germline V gene lookup returns CDR1 SQVTM and CDR2 ANQGSEA. The CDR3 has 13 residues. Trimming removed 4 bases from V and 6 bases from J, with 10 bases in between. The CDR3 sequence is CSVGSGSNSPLHF. CDR3 coding DNA: TGCAGCGTTGGGTCAGGGAGTAATTCACCCCTCCACTTT.

This chain connects TRBV6-5 to TRBJ1-1; D uncertain. With 0 bases removed from V and 3 bases from J, the gap between germline ends came to 5 bases. Germline-derived CDR1 and CDR2 are MNHEY and SVGAGI. CDR3 length equals 13 residues. For the CDR3, the DNA is TGTGCCAGCAGTTACTCTGCCTACACTGAAGCTTTCTTT. Translated, it gives CASSYSAYTEAFF.

The chain is built from TRBV18 and TRBJ2-1, with D uncertain. The V end lost 0 bases, the J end lost 6 bases, and 9 bases lay between the germline ends. Germline CDR1 KGHSH, CDR2 LQKENI. This CDR3 spans 14 amino acids. In DNA form, the CDR3 reads TGTGCCAGCTCACCACCGTCTAGGTCCAATGAGCAGTTCTTC. Translation: CASSPPSRSNEQFF.

This clone appeared a few times. This chain links TRBV28 with TRBJ1-1, with 9 bases aligning to TRBD1. The germline CDR1 and CDR2 sequences are MDHEN and SYDVKM. This CDR3 is built from 15 residues. V lost 5 bases to trimming and J lost 7 bases; unmatched junction nucleotides: 11. The CDR3, as DNA: TGTGCCAGCAGTCCGTTAGGGGGACAGGGTATTGAAGCTTTCTTT. It is translated as CASSPLGGQGIEAFF.

The chain recombines TRBV30 with TRBJ1-6, with TRBD1 as a possible D gene (5 bases). The germline V and J ends were trimmed by 0 bases and 4 bases, with 13 bases remaining between them. CDR1 GTSNPN and CDR2 SVGIG come from the germline V gene (reference sequence). This CDR3 contains 16 residues. In DNA form, the CDR3 reads TGTGCCTGGAGTGTAACAGGAGTTAATTATAATTCACCCCTCCACTTT. Protein sequence: CAWSVTGVNYNSPLHF. Full variable domain (missing parts from reference TRBV30 and TRBJ1-6): SQTIHQWPATLVQPVGSPLSLECTVEGTSNPNLYWYRQAAGRGLQLLFYSVGIGQISSEVPQNLSASRPQDRQFILSSKKLLLSDSGFYLCAWSVTGVNYNSPLHFGNGTRLTVT.

The CDR3 sequence is CASSSGPRADIQYF. The CDR3 DNA sequence: TGTGCCAGCAGTTCGGGACCCCGGGCGGACATTCAGTACTTC. The genes are TRBV6-2 or TRBV6-3 and TRBJ2-4; the D call may be TRBD1 or TRBD2 (5 bases each). The germline gives CDR1 MNHEY, CDR2 SVGEGT. Trimming removed 4 bases from V and 8 bases from J, with 15 bases in between. The CDR3 contains 14 residues.

The chain has TRBV7-2 and TRBJ1-1; no clear D gene. The CDR3 runs to 16 residues. Trimming removed 4 bases at V and 5 bases at J, with 20 bases between. Per the germline V gene, CDR1 is SGHTA and CDR2 is FQGNSA. The CDR3 protein is CASSSYPLSHGTEAFF. The CDR3 DNA reads TGTGCCAGCAGCTCATACCCCCTCAGCCACGGGACTGAAGCTTTCTTT.

The V gene is TRBV5-6, the J gene TRBJ1-2; D is undetermined. The CDR3 consists of 11 residues. Trimming took 6 bases from V and 6 from J, leaving 9 bases between them. The germline gives CDR1 SGHDT, CDR2 YYEEEE. The CDR3 DNA follows: TGTGCCAGCATCGGGAATGATGGCTACACCTTC. It specifies CASIGNDGYTF.

The chain joins TRBV7-2 to TRBJ1-4, with TRBD1 matching over 9 bases. With V trimmed by 5 bases and J by 11 bases, 12 bases remained unmatched. This CDR3 region has 15 residues. Looked up from germline, CDR1 is SGHTA and CDR2 is FQGNSA. In DNA, the CDR3 is TGTGCCAGCAGCCCCTCGGGACAGGGTTTGGAGAAACTGTTTTTT. Amino acid sequence: CASSPSGQGLEKLFF.

The chain combines TRBV27 with TRBJ1-2; D uncertain. CDR3 length: 13 residues. CDR1 is MNHEY and CDR2 is SMNVEV in the germline V gene (reference sequence). The V gene lost 4 bases and the J gene lost 8 bases, with 14 bases spanning the gap. CDR3 region: CASSSWPQEGYTF. The CDR3 nucleotides read TGTGCCAGCAGTTCCTGGCCTCAGGAGGGCTACACCTTC.

The chain carries TRBV5-6 and TRBJ2-1, with 13 bases identical to TRBD2. J was trimmed by 4 bases and V by 4 bases; bases with no gene match: 2. Germline V gene sequence: CDR1 SGHDT, CDR2 YYEEEE. The CDR3 extends over 15 amino acids. CDR3 sequence reads: CASSELAGGYNEQFF. DNA of the CDR3: TGTGCCAGCAGCGAACTAGCGGGAGGGTACAATGAGCAGTTCTTC.

The chain has TRBV19 and TRBJ2-3, with 10 bases fitting TRBD2. Germline CDR1 is LNHDA and CDR2 is SQIVND (reference sequence). J gave up 5 bases and V 5 bases, and 7 bases lay outside the gene matches. CDR3 length equals 15 residues. The CDR3 coding sequence is TGTGCCAGTAGTGACAGCGGGAGGGCCTTAGATACGCAGTATTTT. Translated, it gives CASSDSGRALDTQYF. Combining the CDR3 with reference TRBV19 and TRBJ2-3 gives the whole variable domain DGGITQSPKYLFRKEGQNVTLSCEQNLNHDAMYWYRQDPGQGLRLIYYSQIVNDFQKGDIAEGYSVSREKKESFPLTVTSAQKNPTAFYLCASSDSGRALDTQYFGPGTRLTVL.

The rearrangement joins TRBV5-6 to TRBJ1-3, with 9 bases identical to TRBD1. Germline V lookup: CDR1 SGHDT, CDR2 YYEEEE. V lost 2 bases and J lost 4; bases outside the gene matches: 7. The CDR3 runs 16 residues. The CDR3 nucleotides read TGTGCCAGCAGCTTACCGGGACAGGGTGTCGGAAACACCATATATTTT. Its translation: CASSLPGQGVGNTIYF.

The chain carries TRBV30 and TRBJ1-5; the D is unclear. Germline CDR1 reads GTSNPN; CDR2 reads SVGIG (reference sequence). CDR3 size: 14 residues. Trimming cost V 1 base and J 0 bases, with 7 bases left between them. CDR3 sequence reads: CAWSARNSNQPQHF. CDR3 nucleotides: TGTGCCTGGAGTGCCCGGAATAGCAATCAGCCCCAGCATTTT.